This entry concerns a single TCR beta chain. The data belong to a study of blood T cell repertoires in COVID-19. In the original analysis: Reference gene primers were amplified, and this amplification served to estimate nucleated cell counts. The table came from immunoSEQ multiplex PCR; TCRdb's copy has only in-frame clones and leaves some out. The V and J calls and clone size are taken from that table; D and trimming were inferred from the DNA. The data show around 190,000 clones, more than 75% seen once. Trimming cost V 0 bases and J 2 bases, with 17 bases left between them. Germline lookup yields CDR1 SGHDT and CDR2 YYEEEE. This CDR3 contains 18 residues.

This sequence was found in a woman aged 40-49 years with COVID-19, enrolled during active disease. Sequences were obtained from peripheral blood. J is TRBJ2-2 and V is TRBV5-6; D gene uncertain. The CDR3 DNA sequence: TGTGCCAGCAGCTTGGGAGAAGAACCTTTCATAAACACCGGGGAGCTGTTTTTT. This translates into CASSLGEEPFINTGELFF.